This T cell receptor beta chain was identified in a study of cytomegalovirus exposure and HLA in healthy donors (dated by TCRdb to 2016 to 2017). General notes on the study: In an earlier analysis of roughly 590 of the donors, 276 Gb of sequence data and 100 million or so unique TCR beta sequences from about 179 million T cells were reported. An early release that covered about 600 HLA-typed donors contained around 300 gigabases of sequencing data and 70 million to 100 million unique TCR sequences. Of the roughly 400 genotyped donors, 70% to 90% were placed in the genetic ancestry cluster associated with self-reported Caucasian donors. The aim of the study was to test whether cataloging public T cell receptors could identify signatures of past pathogen exposure. The T cell repertoires of some 670 subjects were profiled by immunosequencing and related to cytomegalovirus serostatus. Besides the first cohort of more than 650 subjects, a separate validation cohort made up of 120 or so different subjects was used. The study combined high-throughput TCR immunosequencing, statistical association of individual TCRs with disease status, and machine learning to predict cytomegalovirus infection status. To study patterns of TCR occurrence, a later analysis re-analyzed previously published TCR beta repertoires from hundreds of donors and added high-resolution HLA genotyping. Rather than using new phenotypic data, the later analysis identified candidate immune exposures from TCR beta sequences and from how often those sequences occurred across donors. In an earlier analysis of around 540 of the donors, high-throughput TCR beta sequencing was used to judge whether each TCR beta V gene segment behaved as functional or pseudogenic. Alongside the repertoire data, information on donor age, sex, ethnicity and CMV serostatus was compiled. Genome-wide SNP genotypes for about 65% of the roughly 670 donors were used in a later genetic analysis, which treated that subset as a discovery cohort. All discovery cohort repertoires had been generated on a single sequencing platform. HLA typing included class I and class II loci at four-digit resolution. Typing coverage differed by locus: A, B, C, DRB1 and DQB1 were typed in roughly 620-640 donors, DQA1 in 522, DPA1 in 600 to 610, and DPB1 in just under 480. Roughly five DR-DQ haplotypes were handled as single units for association and clustering because linkage in the cohort was strong. Among 300 to 500 genotyped donors of the cohort, an average of around 250,000 unique TCR beta nucleotide sequences was sequenced per donor, of which roughly 18% were non-productive. Points the paper makes about the study in general: It was suggested by the authors that the approach could potentially be generalized to other disease states and immunological phenotypes. Over 15 rarely observed V segments, including chromosome 9 orphons, were excluded from the earlier analysis of just under 600 of the donors because counts were too low. In the study, around 150 TCR beta chains were listed as associated with cytomegalovirus. In a later analysis, some 18,000 TCR beta sequences were associated with specific HLA alleles at a false discovery rate of 0.05. In this cohort, only TCR beta chains were sequenced, and detectable features were limited by the absence of alpha or paired-chain data. A further reported finding was that TCR beta sequences accurately predicted the HLA-A and HLA-B alleles for most subjects in the first cohort. Most CMV-associated TCR beta chains appeared to be HLA-restricted in a later analysis, and the HLA associations seemed to be driven largely by CMV exposure. Immune exposure information for the cohort was limited to CMV serostatus. In an earlier analysis of approximately 600 of the donors, most TCR beta V segments were observed in productive rearrangements about 87% or about 30% of the time, broadly matching IMGT annotations. In both the original and validation cohorts, the classifier was reported to diagnose cytomegalovirus status with high specificity and sensitivity. In vitro tests confirmed that a few of the cytomegalovirus-associated TCR beta chains recognize cytomegalovirus antigens. Presence/absence analyses assumed roughly uniform sequencing depth across donors, an assumption that may not hold. Assigning TCR associations to individual alleles was difficult when HLA alleles, especially DR and DQ, strongly co-occurred. Linkage disequilibrium might explain the correlated functional status among segregating V segments, but an unknown experimental factor could not be excluded. A cluster of highly shared sequence variants was judged likely to represent a technical artifact of the sequencing pipeline. In a later analysis, TCR association rates were found to vary across HLA loci, with the most associated TCRs seen for DRB1 alleles and the fewest for HLA-C alleles. According to a later analysis, parvovirus B19, influenza, CMV and Epstein-Barr virus appeared linked to several top co-occurrence clusters. Some IMGT-functional V segments, including TRBV6-2 and TRBV6-3, could not be distinguished by the 87-base-pair reads and were therefore excluded. According to a later genetic analysis, donors in an Asian-associated ancestry cluster had fewer N-insertions in productive TCRs than the approximately 650-donor mean. Because some donors lacked HLA typing at each locus, the association tests relied only on the typed subset. Most TCR sequences were seen in very few donors, while some public TCRs were found in many individuals. A later genetic analysis associated a missense DCLRE1C variant with V-gene and J-gene trimming of TCR beta chains, and an independent cohort replicated the association. In a later analysis, HLA-associated TCR beta chains showed more clonal expansion and lower generation probabilities than non-associated chains that were equally common.

Looking up the germline V gene yields CDR1 SGHAT and CDR2 FQNNGV. The CDR3 has 16 amino acids, counting the end cysteine and phenylalanine. CDR3 DNA is the only sequence kept; it has 48 bases, read in frame from the first base. V is pared back by 0 bases and J by 4 bases, with 13 bases lying between the germline termini. Library preparation was by the immunoSEQ multiplex PCR assay. For the multiplex PCR, a mixture combining 60 forward primers for TCR Vbeta segments and 13 reverse primers for TCR Jbeta segments was used. The CDR3 region of rearranged TCR beta genes was amplified from genomic DNA by a multiplex PCR assay. Amplified TCR beta libraries were sequenced as 87-base-pair reads on the Illumina HiSeq System. In the original analysis: Across the 500 to 850 repertoires, a later analysis counted tens of millions of unique TCR beta chains, 9 million to 14 million of which were shared by at least two donors. Raw reads were error-corrected and collapsed into unique sequences by a nearest-neighbor algorithm in which closely related sequences were merged to remove PCR and sequencing errors. V, D and J gene segments were assigned by aligning CDR3 sequences to IMGT reference sequences. For a sequence to be retained, a match of at least six nucleotides to both a V gene segment and a J gene segment was required. Rearrangements were called productive when the CDR3 lacked stop codons and stayed in frame with V and J; all others were non-productive. CDR3 was defined according to IMGT convention as the region running from the second conserved V-encoded cysteine to the conserved J-encoded phenylalanine. In an earlier analysis of more than 550 of the donors, sequences lacking an unambiguous match to a single V gene segment were excluded. An earlier analysis of several hundred of the donors called V segments functional above 56.7% productive rearrangements and segregating when the between-donor standard deviation exceeded 5%. To diagnose cytomegalovirus status from the catalog of TCR beta chain sequences, a statistical classification framework was built. A later analysis assigned V and J genes by comparing TCR nucleotide sequences with IMGT/GENE-DB human TR gene sequences. The TCRdist pipeline was used in a later analysis to assign CDR3 sequences and most-parsimonious VDJ recombination scenarios. A later analysis defined each TCR beta chain by its CDR3 amino acid sequence plus V-gene family, and excluded reads lacking a unique V-gene family. As a way to deal with suspected cross-contamination and a sequencing artifact, a later analysis dropped 450 to 600 nucleotide sequences that were highly shared and had low generation probability. In a later analysis, a clonal expansion index was calculated for each public chain from normalized within-repertoire ranks of inferred template counts. In a later analysis, generation probabilities were computed with a VDJ recombination model fitted to out-of-frame rearrangements, and the resulting probabilities were checked against IGoR. A later analysis scored TCR-TCR, TCR-HLA and TCR-CMV co-occurrence with hypergeometric tests, applying a repertoire-size bias correction to TCR pairs. To estimate false discovery rates, a later analysis permuted the HLA or CMV assignments 20 times. In a later analysis, co-occurring TCRs were grouped using DBSCAN, with TCRdist sequence similarity added in when clustering inside HLA-allele-positive subsets. Repertoires with fewer than 30,000 or more than 120,000 public chains, plus five repertoires with anomalous nucleotide sharing, were excluded from co-occurrence clustering. This immuneACCESS table, as held by TCRdb, lists in-frame sequences with V and J called but not all clones. Of the missing ones, under half trace to an unresolved V gene in checked studies; the others have no known cause. V and J calls and clone size are given by that table; D and trimming were obtained from the DNA. The table for this sample lists hundreds of thousands of clones; 70% to 90% of them were counted only once. Of the sample, approximately 2.4% is held by the ten largest clones.

For this clone: Its antigen remains unidentified. Per-base qualities were not stored, and no clone one base away is much larger.

The cohort consisted of 650 to 850 healthy bone marrow donors. Cohort members were all nominally healthy when sampled, although unrecorded immune exposures were likely present. The donor was CMV seronegative and belonged to the group of approximately 320 seronegative cohort members. A peripheral blood sample was collected from each donor, and TCR beta sequencing was performed on peripheral blood mononuclear cells. The Qiagen DNeasy Blood Extraction Kit was used to extract genomic DNA from the blood cell samples. This TCR was sampled from a woman between 18 and 30 years old in good health and CMV-seronegative. The sequenced sample was PBMCs. The V and J genes are TRBV11-2 and TRBJ2-1, and possibly TRBD2, on 6 matching bases. The CDR3 in this case is CASSLDGGLVYNEQFF. The DNA sequence reads TGTGCCAGCAGCTTAGACGGGGGACTTGTTTACAATGAGCAGTTCTTC.